This T cell receptor beta chain is from a study of cytomegalovirus exposure and HLA in healthy donors. This CDR3 comprises 13 residues. Germline-derived CDR1 and CDR2 are SGHRS and YFSETQ. With 5 bases removed from V and 1 base from J, the gap between germline ends came to 7 bases. PCR primers comprised 60 Vbeta and 13 Jbeta primers. Generated by immunoSEQ multiplex PCR, the TCRdb table keeps only in-frame clones and is missing some. Of more than 140,000 clones detected, 64% appear once; the ten largest clones hold around 3%. The clonotype originates from a woman in her thirties in good health and CMV-seropositive. Sequencing used PBMCs. V is TRBV5-1 and J is TRBJ1-5; TRBD1 might be the D (5 bases). CDR3 nucleotide sequence: TGCGCCAGCAGACGGGGGAGCAATCAGCCCCAGCATTTT. Protein product: CASRRGSNQPQHF.